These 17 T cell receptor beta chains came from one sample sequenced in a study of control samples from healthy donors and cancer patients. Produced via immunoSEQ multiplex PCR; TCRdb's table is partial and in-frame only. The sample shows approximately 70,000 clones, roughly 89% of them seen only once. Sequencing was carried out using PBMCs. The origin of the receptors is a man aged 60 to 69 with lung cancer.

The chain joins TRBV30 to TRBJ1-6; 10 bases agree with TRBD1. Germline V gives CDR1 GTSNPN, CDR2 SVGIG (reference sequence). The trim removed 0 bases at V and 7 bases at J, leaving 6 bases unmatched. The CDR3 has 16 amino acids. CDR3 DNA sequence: TGTGCCTGGAGTGTTTGGGGGACAGGGGAGAATTCACCCCTCCACTTT. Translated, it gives CAWSVWGTGENSPLHF.

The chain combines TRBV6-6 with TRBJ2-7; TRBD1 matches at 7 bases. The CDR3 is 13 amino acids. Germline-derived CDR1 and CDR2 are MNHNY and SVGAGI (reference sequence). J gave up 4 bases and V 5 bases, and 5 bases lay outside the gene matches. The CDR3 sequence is CASSDGTEYEQYV. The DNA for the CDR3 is TGTGCCAGCAGTGACGGGACAGAATACGAGCAGTACGTC.

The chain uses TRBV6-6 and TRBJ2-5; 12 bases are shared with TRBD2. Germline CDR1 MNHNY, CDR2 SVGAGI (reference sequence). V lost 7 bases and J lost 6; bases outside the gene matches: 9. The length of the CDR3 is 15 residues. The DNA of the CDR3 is TGTGCCAGCACTCTTTCGACTAGCGGGGGCAAGACCCAGTACTTC. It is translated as CASTLSTSGGKTQYF.

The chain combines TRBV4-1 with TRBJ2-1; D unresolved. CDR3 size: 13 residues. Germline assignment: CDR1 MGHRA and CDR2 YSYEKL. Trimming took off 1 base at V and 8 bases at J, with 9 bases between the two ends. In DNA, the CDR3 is TGCGCCAGCAGCCAAGGAAGAGAGGATGAGCAGTTCTTC. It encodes CASSQGREDEQFF.

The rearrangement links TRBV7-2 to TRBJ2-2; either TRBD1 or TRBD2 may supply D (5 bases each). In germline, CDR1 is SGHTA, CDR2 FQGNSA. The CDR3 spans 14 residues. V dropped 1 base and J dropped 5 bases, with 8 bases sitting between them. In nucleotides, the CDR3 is TGTGCCAGCAGCTTAGGCAGGGAGACCGGGGAGCTGTTTTTT. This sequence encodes CASSLGRETGELFF.

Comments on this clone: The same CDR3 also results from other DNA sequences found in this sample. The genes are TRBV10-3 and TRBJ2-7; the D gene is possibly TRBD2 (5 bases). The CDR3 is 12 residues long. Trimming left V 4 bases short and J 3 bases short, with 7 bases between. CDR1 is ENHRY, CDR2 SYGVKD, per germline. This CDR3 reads CAISGGDYEQYV. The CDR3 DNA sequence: TGTGCCATCAGTGGGGGAGACTACGAGCAGTACGTC.

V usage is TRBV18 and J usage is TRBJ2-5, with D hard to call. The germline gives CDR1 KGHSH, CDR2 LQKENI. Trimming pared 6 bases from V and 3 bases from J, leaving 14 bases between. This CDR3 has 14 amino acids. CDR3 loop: CASSPRAFEETQYF. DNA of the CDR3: TGTGCCAGCTCCCCCCGGGCTTTCGAAGAGACCCAGTACTTC.

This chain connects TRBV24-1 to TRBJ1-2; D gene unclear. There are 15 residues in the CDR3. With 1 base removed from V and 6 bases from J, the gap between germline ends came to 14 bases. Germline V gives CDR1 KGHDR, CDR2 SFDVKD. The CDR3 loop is CATSDFNPGINGYTF. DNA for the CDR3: TGTGCCACCAGTGATTTTAACCCGGGGATTAATGGCTACACCTTC.

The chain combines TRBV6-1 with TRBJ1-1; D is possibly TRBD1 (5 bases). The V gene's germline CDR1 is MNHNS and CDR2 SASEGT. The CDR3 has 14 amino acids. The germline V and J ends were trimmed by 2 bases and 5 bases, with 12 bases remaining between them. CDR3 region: CASSETGGLTEAFF. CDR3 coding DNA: TGTGCCAGCAGTGAAACCGGGGGACTTACTGAAGCTTTCTTT.

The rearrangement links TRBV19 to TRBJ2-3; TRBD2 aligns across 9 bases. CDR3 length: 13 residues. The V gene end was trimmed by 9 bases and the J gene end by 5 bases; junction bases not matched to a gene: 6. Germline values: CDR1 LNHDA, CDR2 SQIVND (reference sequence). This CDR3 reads CASRGGAGDTQYF. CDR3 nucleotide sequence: TGTGCCAGCCGCGGGGGGGCAGGAGATACGCAGTATTTT.

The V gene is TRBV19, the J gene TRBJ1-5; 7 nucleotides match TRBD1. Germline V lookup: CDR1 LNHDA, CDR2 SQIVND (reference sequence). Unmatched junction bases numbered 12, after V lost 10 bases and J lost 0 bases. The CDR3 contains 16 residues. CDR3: CATLVGRGDSNQPQHF. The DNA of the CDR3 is TGTGCCACTCTGGTTGGCAGGGGGGATAGCAATCAGCCCCAGCATTTT.

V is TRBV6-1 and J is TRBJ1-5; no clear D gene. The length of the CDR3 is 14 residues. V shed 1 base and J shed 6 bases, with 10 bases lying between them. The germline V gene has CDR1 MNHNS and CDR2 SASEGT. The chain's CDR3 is CASSEGAGFQPQHF. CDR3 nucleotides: TGTGCCAGCAGTGAAGGGGCGGGCTTTCAGCCCCAGCATTTT.

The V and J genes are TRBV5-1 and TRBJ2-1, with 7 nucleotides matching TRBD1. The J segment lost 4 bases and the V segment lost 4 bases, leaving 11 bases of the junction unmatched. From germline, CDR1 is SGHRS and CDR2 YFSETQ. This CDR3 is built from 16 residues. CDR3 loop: CASSQERQGGYNEQFF. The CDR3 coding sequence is TGCGCCAGCAGCCAAGAAAGACAGGGTGGTTACAATGAGCAGTTCTTC. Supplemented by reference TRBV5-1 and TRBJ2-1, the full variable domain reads KAGVTQTPRYLIKTRGQQVTLSCSPISGHRSVSWYQQTPGQGLQFLFEYFSETQRNKGNFPGRFSGRQFSNSRSEMNVSTLELGDSALYLCASSQERQGGYNEQFFGPGTRLTVL.

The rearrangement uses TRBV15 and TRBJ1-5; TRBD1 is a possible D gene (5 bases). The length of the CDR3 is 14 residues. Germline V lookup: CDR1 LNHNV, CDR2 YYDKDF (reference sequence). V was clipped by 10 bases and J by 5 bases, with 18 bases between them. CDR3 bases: TGTGCCATCCCAACTGGGGCCCCGGATCAGCCCCAGCATTTT. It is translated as CAIPTGAPDQPQHF.

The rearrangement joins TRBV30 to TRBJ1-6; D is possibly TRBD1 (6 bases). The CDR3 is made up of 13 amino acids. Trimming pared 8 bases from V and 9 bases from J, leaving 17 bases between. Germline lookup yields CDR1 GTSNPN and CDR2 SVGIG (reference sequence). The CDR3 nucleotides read TGTGCCCAGAGGGGGACACTAACTTCACCCCTCCACTTT. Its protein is CAQRGTLTSPLHF.

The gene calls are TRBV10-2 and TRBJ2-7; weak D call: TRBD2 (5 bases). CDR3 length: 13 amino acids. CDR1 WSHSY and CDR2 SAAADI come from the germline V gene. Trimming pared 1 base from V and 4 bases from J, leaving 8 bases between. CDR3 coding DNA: TGCGCCAGCAGTGAGTATCGGGATTACGAGCAGTACGTC. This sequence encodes CASSEYRDYEQYV.

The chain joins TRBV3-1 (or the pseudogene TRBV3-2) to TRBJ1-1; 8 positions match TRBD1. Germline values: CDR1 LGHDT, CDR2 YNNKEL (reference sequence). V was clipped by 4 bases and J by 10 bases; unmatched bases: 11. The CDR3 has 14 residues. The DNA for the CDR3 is TGTGCCAGCAGCCTTCCCGGGACAGGATACGGAGCTTTCTTT. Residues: CASSLPGTGYGAFF.